The clone carrying this TCR beta chain has a handful of counts. Its antigen is currently unknown. The time point here: pre-treatment sample, taken before nivolumab and TIL therapy. The immunoSEQ assay was v3. Sequencing depth was some 2 million read pairs for survey level, about 5-6 million for deep. Profiled with immunoSEQ multiplex PCR; TCRdb holds only in-frame clones, not every one. The table shows approximately 45,000 clones, with around 80% occurring only once. This entry comes from a study of TIL therapy for anti-PD-1-resistant metastatic lung cancer. Study details: Progressing patients received lymphodepletion, expanded TIL infusion and IL-2. Median tumor PD-L1 proportion score was 5% to 7%.

The V gene's germline CDR1 is MNHEY and CDR2 SMNVEV (reference sequence). CDR3 length: 15 residues. With 3 bases removed from V and 2 bases from J, the gap between germline ends came to 12 bases. Findings and caveats of the study: Patients were highly selected, enriched for treatment-naive, never-smoker and oncogene-addicted cases.

The receptor was derived from a man aged 70 or older with non-small cell lung cancer. The source was blood, collected at baseline. This chain joins TRBV27 and TRBJ2-3, with a weak D call TRBD2 (5 bases). Here the CDR3 DNA reads TGTGCCAGCAGTTTCGTGGGAGTGTTCACAGATACGCAGTATTTT. Its protein product is CASSFVGVFTDTQYF.